These T cell receptor beta chains were read from a single sample in a study of T cells in Graves' hyperthyroidism and ophthalmopathy. MiXCR, run by TCRdb on the multiplex PCR reads, gives a single entry per CDR3 protein. The sample contains hundreds of thousands of distinct CDR3 sequences, about 15% of which appear only once. The specimen sequenced was blood. These receptor sequences come from a woman aged 40 to 49 with Graves' ophthalmopathy. The CDR3 runs from the conserved cysteine through the conserved F or W.

CDR3aa,v_gene,j_gene
CAINSDRAGNTEAFF,TRBV10-3,TRBJ1-1
CASSLAPAQPQHF,TRBV7-6,TRBJ1-5
CASSSAGISQPQHF,TRBV7-2,TRBJ1-5
CASSLAGTGYGYF,TRBV7-8,TRBJ2-7
CASRRQGASTGELFF,TRBV19,TRBJ2-2
CARERRTTYSNQPQHF,TRBV6-4,TRBJ1-5
CASSGGTDEAFF,TRBV28,TRBJ1-1
CASIQDRRNTEAFF,TRBV12-3/TRBV12-4,TRBJ1-1
CASSPGNVYEQYF,TRBV5-1,TRBJ2-7
CASREGQQRTGELFF,TRBV3-1,TRBJ2-2
CASTISGGPGEQYF,TRBV6-2/TRBV6-3,TRBJ2-7
CANSQGGRRGEQYF,TRBV2,TRBJ2-7
CASSLAGGPVGELFF,TRBV28,TRBJ2-2
CASFSGREGTGELFF,TRBV7-2,TRBJ2-2
CASSYSGTAPSSYEQYF,TRBV6-2/TRBV6-3,TRBJ2-7
CASTRPGHNTEAFF,TRBV6-2/TRBV6-3,TRBJ1-1
CASSYHSGSALDTGELFF,TRBV6-2/TRBV6-3,TRBJ2-2
CASSNRLAGTSWAYEQYF,TRBV6-2/TRBV6-3,TRBJ2-7
CASKLEGDNSYEQYF,TRBV5-1,TRBJ2-7
CSARSDRSSYEQYF,TRBV20-1,TRBJ2-7
CASSPNVAGQGSETQYF,TRBV18,TRBJ2-5
CASSHGQGHQPQHF,TRBV18,TRBJ1-5
CASSTDRPGELFF,TRBV19,TRBJ2-2
CASSDTGTEAFF,TRBV6-2/TRBV6-3,TRBJ1-1
CASSLLRDSSYEQYF,TRBV28,TRBJ2-7
CASSVWGGLMETQYF,TRBV27,TRBJ2-5
CASHQGAGYEQYF,TRBV12-3/TRBV12-4,TRBJ2-7
CASSIVPFGEQYF,TRBV19,TRBJ2-7